This T cell receptor beta chain came from a study of blood T cell repertoires in COVID-19. Assay: immunoSEQ multiplex PCR; the TCRdb copy retains only in-frame clones and omits some. The table has a few hundred thousand clones, around 87% seen once. J lost 9 bases, V lost 3 bases, and 8 bases had no gene match. The CDR3 is made up of 15 amino acids. From germline, CDR1 is MDHEN and CDR2 SYDVKM. This sequence was found in a woman between 35 and 50 years old who had recovered from COVID-19. Sequences were obtained from PBMCs or T cells enriched from blood (not recorded which). The chain carries TRBV28 and TRBJ1-6; the match to TRBD1 covers 7 bases. CDR3 nucleotides: TGTGCCAGCAGTTTTATTGTGGCAGGGGGTTCACCCCTCCACTTT. Its protein product is CASSFIVAGGSPLHF.